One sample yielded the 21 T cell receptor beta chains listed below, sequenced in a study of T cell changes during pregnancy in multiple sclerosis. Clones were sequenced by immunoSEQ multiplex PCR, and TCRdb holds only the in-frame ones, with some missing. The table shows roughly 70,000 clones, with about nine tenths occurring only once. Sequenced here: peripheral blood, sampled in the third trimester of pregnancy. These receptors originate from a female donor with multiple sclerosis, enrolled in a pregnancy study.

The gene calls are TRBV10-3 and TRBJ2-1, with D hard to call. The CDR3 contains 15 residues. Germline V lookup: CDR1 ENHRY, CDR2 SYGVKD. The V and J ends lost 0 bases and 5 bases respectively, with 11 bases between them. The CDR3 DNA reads TGTGCCATCAGTGAGTCAATGAACCGGGACAATGAGCAGTTCTTC. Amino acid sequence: CAISESMNRDNEQFF.

The CDR3 sequence is CASSVSDRSVETQYF. For the CDR3, the DNA is TGTGCCAGCAGCGTGTCTGACAGGTCGGTGGAGACCCAGTACTTC. The gene calls are TRBV9 and TRBJ2-5; tentative D call: TRBD1 (6 bases). This CDR3 is 15 amino acids long. Trimming removed 2 bases from V and 5 bases from J, with 16 bases in between. Per the germline V gene, CDR1 is SGDLS and CDR2 is YYNGEE.

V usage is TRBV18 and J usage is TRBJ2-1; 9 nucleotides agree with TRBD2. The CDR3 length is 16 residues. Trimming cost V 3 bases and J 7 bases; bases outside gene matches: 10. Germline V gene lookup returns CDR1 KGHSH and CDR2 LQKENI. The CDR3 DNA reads TGTGCCAGCTCACCTTTTGCGGGAGGGTGGGAGAATGAGCAGTTCTTC. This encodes CASSPFAGGWENEQFF. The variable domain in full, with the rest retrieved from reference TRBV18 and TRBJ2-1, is NAGVMQNPRHLVRRRGQEARLRCSPMKGHSHVYWYRQLPEEGLKFMVYLQKENIIDESGMPKERFSAEFPKEGPSILRIQQVVRGDSAAYFCASSPFAGGWENEQFFGPGTRLTVL.

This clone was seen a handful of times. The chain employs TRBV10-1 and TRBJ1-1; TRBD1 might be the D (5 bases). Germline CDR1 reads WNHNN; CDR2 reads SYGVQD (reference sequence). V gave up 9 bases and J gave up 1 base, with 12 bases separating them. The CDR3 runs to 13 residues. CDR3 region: CARENDRNTEAFF. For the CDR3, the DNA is TGCGCCAGGGAGAACGACAGGAACACTGAAGCTTTCTTT.

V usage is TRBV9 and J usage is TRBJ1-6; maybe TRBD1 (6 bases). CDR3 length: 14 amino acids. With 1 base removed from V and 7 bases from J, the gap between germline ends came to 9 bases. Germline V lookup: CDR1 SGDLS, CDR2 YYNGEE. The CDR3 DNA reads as TGTGCCAGCAGCGTAATGCAGGGGAATTCACCCCTCCACTTT. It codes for CASSVMQGNSPLHF.

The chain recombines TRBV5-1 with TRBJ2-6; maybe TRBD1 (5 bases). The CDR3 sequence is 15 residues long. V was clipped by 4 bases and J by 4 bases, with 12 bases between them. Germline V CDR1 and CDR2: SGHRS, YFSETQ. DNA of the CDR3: TGCGCCAGCAGCACCCCAGGGCCCGGGGCCAACGTCCTGACTTTC. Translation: CASSTPGPGANVLTF.

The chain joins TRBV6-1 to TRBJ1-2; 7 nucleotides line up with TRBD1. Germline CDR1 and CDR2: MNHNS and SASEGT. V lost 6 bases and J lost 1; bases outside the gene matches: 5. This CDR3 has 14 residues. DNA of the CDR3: TGTGCCAGCAGGCCCAGACAGGGTAACTATGGCTACACCTTC. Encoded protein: CASRPRQGNYGYTF.

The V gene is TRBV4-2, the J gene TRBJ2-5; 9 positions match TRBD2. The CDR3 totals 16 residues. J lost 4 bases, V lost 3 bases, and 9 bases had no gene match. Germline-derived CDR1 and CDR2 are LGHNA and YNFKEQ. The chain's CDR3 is CASSQDGSGRTETQYF. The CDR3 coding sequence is TGTGCCAGCAGCCAGGATGGGAGCGGGAGGACAGAGACCCAGTACTTC.

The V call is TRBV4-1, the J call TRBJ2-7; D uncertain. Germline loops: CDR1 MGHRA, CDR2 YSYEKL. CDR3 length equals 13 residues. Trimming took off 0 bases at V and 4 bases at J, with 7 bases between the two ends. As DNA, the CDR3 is TGCGCCAGCAGCCAAGAACCAGGTTACGAGCAGTACTTC. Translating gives CASSQEPGYEQYF.

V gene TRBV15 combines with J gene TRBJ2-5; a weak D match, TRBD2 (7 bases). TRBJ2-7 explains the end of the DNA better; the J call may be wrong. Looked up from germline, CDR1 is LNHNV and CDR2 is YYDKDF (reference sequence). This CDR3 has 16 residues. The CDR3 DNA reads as TGTGCCACCAGCAGAGTGGGGGGCGGGGGCTCCTACGAGCAGTACTTC. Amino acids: CATSRVGGGGSYEQYF.

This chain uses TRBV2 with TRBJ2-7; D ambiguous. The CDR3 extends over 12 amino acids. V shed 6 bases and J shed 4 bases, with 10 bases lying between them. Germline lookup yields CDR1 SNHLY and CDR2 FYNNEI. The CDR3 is CASRTGLYEQYF. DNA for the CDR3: TGTGCCAGCAGGACGGGTCTTTACGAGCAGTACTTC.

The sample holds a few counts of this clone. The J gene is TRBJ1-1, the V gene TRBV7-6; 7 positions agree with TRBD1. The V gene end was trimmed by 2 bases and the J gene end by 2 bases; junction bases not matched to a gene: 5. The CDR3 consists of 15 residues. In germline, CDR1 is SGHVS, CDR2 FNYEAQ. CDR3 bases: TGTGCCAGCAGCTTAAGGTCAGGGGGAAACACTGAAGCTTTCTTT. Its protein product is CASSLRSGGNTEAFF.

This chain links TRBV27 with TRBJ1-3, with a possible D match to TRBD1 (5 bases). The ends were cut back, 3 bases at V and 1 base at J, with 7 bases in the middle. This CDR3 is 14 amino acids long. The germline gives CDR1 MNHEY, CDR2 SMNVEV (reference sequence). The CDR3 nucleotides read TGTGCCAGCAGTTTCTCAGGGTCTGGAAACACCATATATTTT. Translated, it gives CASSFSGSGNTIYF.

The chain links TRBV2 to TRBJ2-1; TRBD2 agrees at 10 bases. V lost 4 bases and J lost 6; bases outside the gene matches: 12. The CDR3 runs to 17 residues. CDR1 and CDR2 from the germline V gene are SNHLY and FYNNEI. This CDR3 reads CASSGSSGRGLPNEQFF. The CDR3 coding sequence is TGTGCCAGCAGTGGTTCCAGCGGGAGGGGTCTGCCCAATGAGCAGTTCTTC.

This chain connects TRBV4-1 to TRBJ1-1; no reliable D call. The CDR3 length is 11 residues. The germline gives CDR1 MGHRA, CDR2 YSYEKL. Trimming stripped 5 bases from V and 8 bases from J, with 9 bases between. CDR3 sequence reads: CASSGQAEAFF. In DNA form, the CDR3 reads TGCGCCAGCAGCGGGCAGGCCGAAGCTTTCTTT.

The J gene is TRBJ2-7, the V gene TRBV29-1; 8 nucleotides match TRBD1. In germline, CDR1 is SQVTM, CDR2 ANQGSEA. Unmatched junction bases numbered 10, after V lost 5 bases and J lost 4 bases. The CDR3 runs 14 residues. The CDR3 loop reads CSVTSGTGGYEQYF. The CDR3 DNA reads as TGCAGCGTTACCTCCGGGACAGGAGGTTACGAGCAGTACTTC.

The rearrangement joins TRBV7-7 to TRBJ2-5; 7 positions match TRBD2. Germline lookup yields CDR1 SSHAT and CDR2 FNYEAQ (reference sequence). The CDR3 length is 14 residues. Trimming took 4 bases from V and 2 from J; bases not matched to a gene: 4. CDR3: CASSSTGGQETQYF. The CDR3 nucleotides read TGTGCCAGCAGCTCCACCGGGGGGCAAGAGACCCAGTACTTC.

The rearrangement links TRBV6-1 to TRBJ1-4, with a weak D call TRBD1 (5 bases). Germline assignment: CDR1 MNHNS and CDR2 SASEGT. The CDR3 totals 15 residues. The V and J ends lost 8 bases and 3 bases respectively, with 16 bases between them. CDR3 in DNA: TGTGCCAGCCTGCGGGACGGGTCGGCTAATGAAAAACTGTTTTTT. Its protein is CASLRDGSANEKLFF.

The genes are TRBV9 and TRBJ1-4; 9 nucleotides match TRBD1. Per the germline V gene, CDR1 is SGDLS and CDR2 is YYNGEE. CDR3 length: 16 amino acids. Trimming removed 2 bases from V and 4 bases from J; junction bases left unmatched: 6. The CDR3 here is CASSVRTGGYNEKLFF. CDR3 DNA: TGTGCCAGCAGCGTCCGAACAGGGGGCTATAATGAAAAACTGTTTTTT.

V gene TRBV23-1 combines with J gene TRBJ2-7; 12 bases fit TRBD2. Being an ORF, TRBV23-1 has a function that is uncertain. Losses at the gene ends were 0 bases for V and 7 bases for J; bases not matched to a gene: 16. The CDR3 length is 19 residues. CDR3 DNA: TGCGCCAGCAGTCAATCGACTTCTTCGGCTAGCGGGAGGGCCTTAGAGCAGTACTTC. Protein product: CASSQSTSSASGRALEQYF.

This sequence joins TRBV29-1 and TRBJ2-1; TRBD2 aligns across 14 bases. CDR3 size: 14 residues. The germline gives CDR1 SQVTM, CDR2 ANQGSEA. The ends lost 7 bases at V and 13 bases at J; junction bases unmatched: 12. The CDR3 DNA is TGCAGCGGACTCGGGACTAGCGGGAGCTCAGGTCAGTTCTTC. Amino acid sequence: CSGLGTSGSSGQFF.